A single sample gave rise to the 14 T cell receptor beta chains below, sequenced in a study of response to subunit inactivated influenza vaccine. TCRdb re-called the RT-PCR reads through MiXCR, storing one row per CDR3 protein. In the table there are 650,000 or so distinct CDR3 sequences, about 14% of which are singletons. The material was PBMCs from blood, obtained around 14 days before vaccination. The receptors were sampled from a man aged 50-59 years who received an inactivated influenza vaccine.

The V call is TRBV5-1, the J call TRBJ2-3; TRBD2 agrees at 7 bases. This CDR3 region has 15 residues. Trimming took 3 bases from V and 3 from J; bases not matched to a gene: 7. The germline V gene has CDR1 SGHRS and CDR2 YFSETQ. CDR3 sequence (DNA): TGCGCCAGCAGCTCACGGGGGGTAGAGACAGATACGCAGTATTTT. Translating it yields CASSSRGVETDTQYF.

V and J are TRBV5-1 and TRBJ2-1; 7 nucleotides align to TRBD2. The CDR3 spans 16 residues. The V gene's germline CDR1 is SGHRS and CDR2 YFSETQ. With V trimmed by 5 bases and J by 4 bases, 12 bases remained unmatched. Here the CDR3 reads CASRPAGVGAYNEQFF. The CDR3 nucleotides are TGCGCCAGCAGGCCGGCGGGGGTAGGGGCATACAATGAGCAGTTCTTC.

This clonotype appeared a few times. The chain employs TRBV29-1 and TRBJ1-2, with D perhaps matching TRBD1 (5 bases). V was pared by 2 bases and J by 4 bases, with 11 bases between. The CDR3 extends over 13 amino acids. Germline V lookup: CDR1 SQVTM, CDR2 ANQGSEA. The CDR3 bases are TGCAGCGTTGAATGGGGGGGAAGCTATGGCTACACCTTC. Translating gives CSVEWGGSYGYTF.

This clonotype has only one observation. This chain links TRBV24-1 with TRBJ2-1; D possibly matches TRBD1 or TRBD2 (6 bases each). There are 16 residues in the CDR3. Germline CDR1 KGHDR, CDR2 SFDVKD. V shed 5 bases and J shed 2 bases, with 15 bases lying between them. As DNA, the CDR3 is TGTGCCACCAGTGGGTCGGGGGCTAGCCCCTACAATGAGCAGTTCTTC. Translated: CATSGSGASPYNEQFF.

Worth noting for this clonotype: The junction and the germline gene differ at one end; a read error may be behind it. The chain employs TRBV20-1 and TRBJ2-2, with D tentatively TRBD1 (6 bases). Germline V lookup: CDR1 DFQATT, CDR2 SNEGSKA (reference sequence). The CDR3 sequence is 15 residues long. CDR3 protein: CSAAQGPAKTGELFF. As DNA, the CDR3 is TGCAGTGCTGCCCAGGGGCCCGCGAAGACCGGGGAGCTGTTTTTT.

In its sample, this clonotype was seen a few times. The genes are TRBV20-1 and TRBJ2-1; 7 positions agree with TRBD1. The germline CDR1 and CDR2 sequences are DFQATT and SNEGSKA (reference sequence). V lost 5 bases to trimming and J lost 3 bases; unmatched junction nucleotides: 7. The CDR3 is 14 amino acids. The CDR3 is CSAVRNRGYNEQFF. CDR3 nucleotides: TGCAGTGCTGTCCGGAACAGGGGCTACAATGAGCAGTTCTTC.

V gene TRBV6-1 combines with J gene TRBJ2-2; TRBD1 matches at 7 bases. The CDR3 spans 14 residues. Germline assignment: CDR1 MNHNS and CDR2 SASEGT. The V and J ends lost 6 bases and 3 bases, in that order; junction bases with no gene match: 4. CDR3 coding DNA: TGTGCCAGCAGGACGACAGGGTACACCGGGGAGCTGTTTTTT. Its protein is CASRTTGYTGELFF.

This clonotype was detected only a few times. This chain joins TRBV20-1 and TRBJ1-5; D gene ambiguous. The CDR3 consists of 15 residues. V lost 3 bases, J lost 6 bases, and 18 bases lay in between. Germline V gene sequence: CDR1 DFQATT, CDR2 SNEGSKA (reference sequence). The CDR3 sequence is CSARTTRYFAQPQHF. The CDR3 DNA follows: TGCAGTGCTAGGACTACACGTTATTTTGCTCAGCCCCAGCATTTT.

A few counts support this clonotype. The chain combines TRBV25-1 with TRBJ2-1; D remains unclear. V was cut by 6 bases and J by 0 bases, with 9 bases left in between. This CDR3 contains 14 residues. Germline loops: CDR1 MGHDK, CDR2 SYGVNS. CDR3 sequence (DNA): TGTGCCAGCAGCGGCCGGAGCTCCTACAATGAGCAGTTCTTC. Amino acid sequence: CASSGRSSYNEQFF.

This CDR3 is CSAEGSGATGELFF. The CDR3 coding sequence is TGCAGCGCCGAGGGTAGCGGGGCGACCGGGGAGCTGTTTTTT. The V call is TRBV29-1, the J call TRBJ2-2; 8 nucleotides match TRBD2. Germline V gives CDR1 SQVTM, CDR2 ANQGSEA. V dropped 7 bases and J dropped 5; count of bases not matched to a gene: 9. CDR3 length: 14 residues.

V and J are TRBV20-1 and TRBJ1-3; D is undetermined. V lost 7 bases, J lost 7 bases, and 11 bases lay in between. CDR1 DFQATT and CDR2 SNEGSKA come from the germline V gene (reference sequence). This CDR3 spans 11 amino acids. The CDR3 sequence: CSVSRSNTIYF. The CDR3 DNA reads as TGCAGTGTTTCCAGGAGTAACACCATATATTTT.

V gene TRBV15 combines with J gene TRBJ2-1; 9 bases match TRBD2. V shed 2 bases, J shed 7 bases, and the junction held 12 bases outside the gene matches. The CDR3 has 17 residues. Germline V gene sequence: CDR1 LNHNV, CDR2 YYDKDF (reference sequence). The CDR3 sequence is CATSRNLLTSGSNEQFF. DNA of the CDR3: TGTGCCACCAGCAGAAACCTATTGACTAGCGGAAGTAATGAGCAGTTCTTC.

The gene calls are TRBV20-1 and TRBJ1-1; possibly TRBD1 for D (5 bases). In germline, CDR1 is DFQATT, CDR2 SNEGSKA (reference sequence). This CDR3 has 12 amino acids. Trimming took 1 base from V and 5 from J, leaving 8 bases between them. The CDR3 protein is CSARAGRTEAFF. The DNA of the CDR3 is TGCAGTGCTAGAGCAGGGAGGACTGAAGCTTTCTTT.

This clonotype was recorded a few times. V gene TRBV27 combines with J gene TRBJ2-1; D tentatively fits TRBD1 or TRBD2 (5 bases each). The CDR3 length is 13 residues. In germline, CDR1 is MNHEY, CDR2 SMNVEV (reference sequence). Trimming pared 5 bases from V and 12 bases from J, leaving 17 bases between. DNA of the CDR3: TGTGCCAGCAGTCCCGTTGCGGGCCAGGGGCAGTTCTTC. This translates into CASSPVAGQGQFF.